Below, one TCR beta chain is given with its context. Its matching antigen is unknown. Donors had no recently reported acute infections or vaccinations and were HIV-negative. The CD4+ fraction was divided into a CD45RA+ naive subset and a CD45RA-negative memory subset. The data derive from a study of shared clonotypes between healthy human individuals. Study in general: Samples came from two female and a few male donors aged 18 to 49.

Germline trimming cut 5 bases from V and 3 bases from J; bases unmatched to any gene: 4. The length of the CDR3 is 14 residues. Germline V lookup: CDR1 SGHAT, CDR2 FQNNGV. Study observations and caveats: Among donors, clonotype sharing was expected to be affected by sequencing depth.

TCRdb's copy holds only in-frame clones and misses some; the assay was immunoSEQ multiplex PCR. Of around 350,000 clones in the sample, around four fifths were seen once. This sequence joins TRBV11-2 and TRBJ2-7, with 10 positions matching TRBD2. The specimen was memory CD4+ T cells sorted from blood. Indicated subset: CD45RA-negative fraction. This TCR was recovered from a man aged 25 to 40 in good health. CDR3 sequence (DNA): TGTGCCAGCAGCCCCCGGACTAGCGGCTACGAGCAGTACTTC. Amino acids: CASSPRTSGYEQYF.